One sample yielded the 20 T cell receptor beta chains listed below, sequenced in a study of blood T cell repertoires in COVID-19. Produced via immunoSEQ multiplex PCR; TCRdb's table is partial and in-frame only. The data show under 300,000 clones, more than 85% seen once. The sequenced sample consisted of peripheral blood. These receptors were obtained from a man between 18 and 35 years old with active or convalescent COVID-19.

J is TRBJ2-5 and V is TRBV5-1, with 10 bases aligning to TRBD2. This CDR3 is built from 15 residues. The germline CDR1 and CDR2 sequences are SGHRS and YFSETQ. V lost 7 bases, J lost 1 base, and 7 bases stayed unmatched. In DNA, the CDR3 is TGCGCCAGCGGAGTGACTAGCGGGTTCCAAGAGACCCAGTACTTC. Translated: CASGVTSGFQETQYF.

This clone was detected only once. The chain carries TRBV5-1 and TRBJ1-1; D remains ambiguous. The V end was cut by 3 bases, the J end by 1 base, with 7 bases between. Germline loops: CDR1 SGHRS, CDR2 YFSETQ. The CDR3 is made up of 13 amino acids. CDR3 bases: TGCGCCAGCAGCTATCGGGGGAACACTGAAGCTTTCTTT. It encodes CASSYRGNTEAFF.

As to this clone: Other DNA sequences of this sample code for an identical CDR3. CDR3 nucleotides: TGTGCCACCAGCAGGGGACAGGGTGGTTCACCCCTCCACTTT. Amino acids: CATSRGQGGSPLHF. V usage is TRBV15 and J usage is TRBJ1-6; the match to TRBD1 covers 9 bases. The length of the CDR3 is 14 residues. The germline gives CDR1 LNHNV, CDR2 YYDKDF (reference sequence). Trimming removed 3 bases from V and 9 bases from J; junction bases left unmatched: 3.

V and J are TRBV30 and TRBJ1-5, with 10 bases that match TRBD1. Looked up from germline, CDR1 is GTSNPN and CDR2 is SVGIG (reference sequence). V shed 2 bases, J shed 5 bases, and the junction held 9 bases outside the gene matches. CDR3 size: 16 residues. The CDR3 nucleotides are TGTGCCTGGAGTACCCTAGGGACAGGGGTTTATCAGCCCCAGCATTTT. Residues: CAWSTLGTGVYQPQHF.

As regards this clone: At the DNA level, this CDR3 is encoded by other sequences in the same sample as well. The genes are TRBV6-5 and TRBJ1-1; D is perhaps TRBD1 (5 bases). The CDR3 runs to 13 residues. Trimming removed 4 bases from V and 1 base from J, with 7 bases in between. CDR1 is MNHEY and CDR2 is SVGAGI in the germline V gene. DNA of the CDR3: TGTGCCAGCAGTTTAACAGGGAACACTGAAGCTTTCTTT. The encoded protein is CASSLTGNTEAFF.

The chain carries TRBV6-2 or TRBV6-3 and TRBJ1-5; possibly TRBD1 for D (6 bases). The germline V gene has CDR1 MNHEY and CDR2 SVGEGT. CDR3 length: 13 residues. The germline V and J ends were trimmed by 6 bases and 2 bases, with 8 bases remaining between them. The CDR3 DNA reads TGTGCCAGCAGCTGGACAGGCAATCAGCCCCAGCATTTT. Translation gives CASSWTGNQPQHF.

The V and J genes are TRBV11-2 and TRBJ2-1; D gene uncertain. The V end lost 4 bases, the J end lost 0 bases, and 13 bases lay between the germline ends. There are 16 residues in the CDR3. The germline gives CDR1 SGHAT, CDR2 FQNNGV. In nucleotides, the CDR3 is TGTGCCAGCAGCTCAACTCCTAGGAGCTCCTACAATGAGCAGTTCTTC. This encodes CASSSTPRSSYNEQFF.

The chain couples TRBV28 to TRBJ1-5; possibly TRBD1 for D (5 bases). CDR1 and CDR2 from the germline V gene are MDHEN and SYDVKM. The CDR3 spans 17 residues. Trimming stripped 1 base from V and 0 bases from J, with 13 bases between. CDR3 in DNA: TGTGCCAGCAGTTTATCAGCCCGGACACGTAGCAATCAGCCCCAGCATTTT. Protein: CASSLSARTRSNQPQHF.

This sequence joins TRBV24-1 and TRBJ2-2; 7 nucleotides match TRBD1. Germline loops: CDR1 KGHDR, CDR2 SFDVKD. CDR3 size: 16 residues. Trimming removed 7 bases from V and 0 bases from J; junction bases left unmatched: 7. The CDR3 DNA reads TGTGCCACCAGCCAAACGGGACAGACGAACACCGGGGAGCTGTTTTTT. This translates into CATSQTGQTNTGELFF.

The J gene is TRBJ1-2, the V gene TRBV27; 7 nucleotides line up with TRBD1. J lost 3 bases, V lost 10 bases, and 5 bases had no gene match. In germline, CDR1 is MNHEY, CDR2 SMNVEV (reference sequence). The CDR3 runs to 12 residues. The DNA for the CDR3 is TGTGCCACCCGACAGGGAGACTATGGCTACACCTTC. Its translation: CATRQGDYGYTF.

J is TRBJ1-3 and V is TRBV6-5, with 9 bases that match TRBD1. The CDR3 consists of 14 residues. CDR1 MNHEY and CDR2 SVGAGI come from the germline V gene. V lost 6 bases and J lost 4; bases outside the gene matches: 4. The CDR3 spells CASRQGARGNTIYF. CDR3 in DNA: TGTGCCAGCAGACAGGGGGCGCGGGGAAACACCATATATTTT.

The chain has TRBV10-3 and TRBJ2-2, with D perhaps matching TRBD2 (6 bases). CDR3 length equals 16 residues. Germline V gene sequence: CDR1 ENHRY, CDR2 SYGVKD. V lost 5 bases and J 5 bases, leaving 18 bases between the germline ends. The CDR3 here is CAISQLAQMGTGELFF. The CDR3 DNA is TGTGCCATCAGTCAACTAGCACAAATGGGGACCGGGGAGCTGTTTTTT.

The V call is TRBV3-1 (or the pseudogene TRBV3-2), the J call TRBJ2-2, with TRBD1 identical over 7 bases. The ends lost 0 bases at V and 6 bases at J; junction bases unmatched: 1. The CDR3 runs to 14 residues. Germline CDR1 LGHDT, CDR2 YNNKEL (reference sequence). CDR3 sequence: CASSQEDRAGELFF. CDR3 bases: TGTGCCAGCAGCCAAGAAGACAGGGCCGGGGAGCTGTTTTTT.

A single count supports this clone. This sequence joins TRBV2 and TRBJ1-1; TRBD1 matches at 7 bases. Germline trimming cut 7 bases from V and 8 bases from J; bases unmatched to any gene: 7. The CDR3 has 12 amino acids. The germline gives CDR1 SNHLY, CDR2 FYNNEI. For the CDR3, the DNA is TGTGCCAGCACCGACAAGGGGGCAGAAGCTTTCTTT. This codes for CASTDKGAEAFF.

This clone was counted only a few times. The rearrangement uses TRBV6-1 and TRBJ2-2, with unresolved D. The CDR3 runs to 12 residues. V lost 0 bases to trimming and J lost 6 bases, with 2 bases between them. Per the germline V gene, CDR1 is MNHNS and CDR2 is SASEGT. DNA of the CDR3: TGTGCCAGCAGTGAAGCCGCCGGGGAGCTGTTTTTT. This sequence encodes CASSEAAGELFF.

This chain links TRBV6-5 with TRBJ2-1, with 7 bases that match TRBD1. The CDR3 spans 16 residues. V was clipped by 2 bases and J by 5 bases; unmatched bases: 9. Germline assignment: CDR1 MNHEY and CDR2 SVGAGI. CDR3 sequence reads: CASSYPEPGQNNEQFF. CDR3 nucleotide sequence: TGTGCCAGCAGTTACCCCGAACCGGGACAGAACAATGAGCAGTTCTTC.

This clone has only a few counts. The same CDR3 can be traced to other DNA sequences in this sample. This rearrangement joins TRBV28 to TRBJ2-7, with 9 nucleotides matching TRBD1. CDR1 is MDHEN and CDR2 is SYDVKM in the germline V gene. V lost 4 bases, J lost 3 bases, and 1 base stayed unmatched. This CDR3 region has 13 residues. CDR3 nucleotides: TGTGCCAGCAGTTCGGGACAGGGCTACGAGCAGTACTTC. Encoded protein: CASSSGQGYEQYF.

V and J are TRBV5-1 and TRBJ1-1; no firm D call. CDR1 is SGHRS, CDR2 YFSETQ, per germline. The CDR3 loop spans 13 amino acids. V dropped 0 bases and J dropped 0 bases, with 3 bases sitting between them. The CDR3 loop is CASSLALNTEAFF. In DNA form, the CDR3 reads TGCGCCAGCAGCTTGGCTTTGAACACTGAAGCTTTCTTT.

The CDR3 is CAISPRDQPQHF. The CDR3 DNA sequence: TGTGCCATCAGCCCTAGAGATCAGCCCCAGCATTTT. The rearrangement joins TRBV10-3 to TRBJ1-5; D not resolved. V gave up 6 bases and J gave up 5 bases, with 8 bases separating them. This CDR3 has 12 residues. Germline CDR1 and CDR2: ENHRY and SYGVKD.

V is TRBV6-9 and J is TRBJ2-7, with 8 positions matching TRBD2. V shed 6 bases and J 5 bases; nucleotides not matched to a gene: 24. CDR3 length: 19 amino acids. The germline V gene has CDR1 MNHGY and CDR2 SVAAGI. This CDR3 is CASSSRTRGSGTPLNEQYF. The CDR3 nucleotides are TGTGCCAGCAGCTCTCGCACCCGAGGTAGCGGGACCCCCTTGAACGAGCAGTACTTC.